The present entry profiles one T cell receptor beta chain with its context. Its antigen is not identified. This entry belongs to a study of beta chain features in type 1 diabetes. Since all of the isolated RNA was reverse transcribed, expressed TCRB transcripts were what got sequenced. Assay used: immunoSEQ multiplex PCR; TCRdb lists only in-frame clones, some missing. This sample carries a few hundred thousand clones, around 16% of them seen once, and the ten largest clones take 0.085%. Germline loops: CDR1 SQVTM, CDR2 ANQGSEA. Trimming cost V 4 bases and J 0 bases, with 9 bases left between them. The CDR3 sequence is 13 residues long. Overall study results and limits: There was a moderate but significant shortening of TCRB CDR3s in all four CD4+ subsets of Type 1 diabetes patients. At VDJ recombination sites, type 1 diabetes patients had fewer insertions and more deleted nucleotides.

The chain has TRBV29-1 and TRBJ1-1, with D hard to call. The material sequenced was naive CD4+ T cells from blood. This clonotype was obtained from a man younger than 45 with type 1 diabetes. For the CDR3, the DNA is TGCAGCGTTGTTTACAGCCTGAACACTGAAGCTTTCTTT. Residues: CSVVYSLNTEAFF.